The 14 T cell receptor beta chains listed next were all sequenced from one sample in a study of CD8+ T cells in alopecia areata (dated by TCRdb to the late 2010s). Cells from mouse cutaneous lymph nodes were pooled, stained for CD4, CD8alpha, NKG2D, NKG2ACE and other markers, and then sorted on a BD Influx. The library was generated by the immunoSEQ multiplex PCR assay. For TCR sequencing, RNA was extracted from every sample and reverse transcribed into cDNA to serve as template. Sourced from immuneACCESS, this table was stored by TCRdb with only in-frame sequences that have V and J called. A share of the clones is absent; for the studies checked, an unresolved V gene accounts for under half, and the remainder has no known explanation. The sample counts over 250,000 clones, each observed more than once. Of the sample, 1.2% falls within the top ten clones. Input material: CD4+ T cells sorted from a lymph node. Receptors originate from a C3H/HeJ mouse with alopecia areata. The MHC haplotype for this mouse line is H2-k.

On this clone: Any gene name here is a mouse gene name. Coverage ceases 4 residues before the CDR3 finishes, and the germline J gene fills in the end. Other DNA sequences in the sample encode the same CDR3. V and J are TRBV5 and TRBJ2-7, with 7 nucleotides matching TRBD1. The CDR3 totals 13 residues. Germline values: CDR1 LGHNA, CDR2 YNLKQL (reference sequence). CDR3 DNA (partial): TGTGCCAGCAGCCAAGGGGACAGTTAT. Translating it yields CASSQGDSY. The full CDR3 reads CASSQGDSYEQYF.

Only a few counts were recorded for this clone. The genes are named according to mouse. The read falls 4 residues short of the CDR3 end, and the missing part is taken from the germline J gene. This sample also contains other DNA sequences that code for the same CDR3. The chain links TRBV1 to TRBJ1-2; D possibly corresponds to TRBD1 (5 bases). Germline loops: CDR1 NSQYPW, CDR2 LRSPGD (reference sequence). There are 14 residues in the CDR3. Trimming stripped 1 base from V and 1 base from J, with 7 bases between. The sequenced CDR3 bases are TGCACCTGCAGTGCAGGCGACAGAAACTCC. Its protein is CTCSAGDRNS. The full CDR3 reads CTCSAGDRNSDYTF.

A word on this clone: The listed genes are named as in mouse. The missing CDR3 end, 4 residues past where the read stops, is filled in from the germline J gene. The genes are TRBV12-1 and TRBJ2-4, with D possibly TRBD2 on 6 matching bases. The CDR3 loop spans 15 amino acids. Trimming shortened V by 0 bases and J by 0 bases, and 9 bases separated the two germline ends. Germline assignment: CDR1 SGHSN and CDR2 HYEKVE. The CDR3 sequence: CASSLSGVSQNTLYF. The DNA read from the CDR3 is TGTGCCAGCTCTCTCTCTGGGGTTAGTCAAAAC.

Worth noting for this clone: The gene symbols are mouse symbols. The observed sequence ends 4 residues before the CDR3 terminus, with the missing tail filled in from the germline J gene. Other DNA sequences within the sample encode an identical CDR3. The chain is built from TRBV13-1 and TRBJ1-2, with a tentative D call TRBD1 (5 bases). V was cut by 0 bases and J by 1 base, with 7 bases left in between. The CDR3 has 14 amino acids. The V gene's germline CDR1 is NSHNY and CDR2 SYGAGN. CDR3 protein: CASSDVQGNSDYTF. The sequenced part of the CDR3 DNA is TGTGCCAGCAGTGATGTCCAGGGAAACTCC.

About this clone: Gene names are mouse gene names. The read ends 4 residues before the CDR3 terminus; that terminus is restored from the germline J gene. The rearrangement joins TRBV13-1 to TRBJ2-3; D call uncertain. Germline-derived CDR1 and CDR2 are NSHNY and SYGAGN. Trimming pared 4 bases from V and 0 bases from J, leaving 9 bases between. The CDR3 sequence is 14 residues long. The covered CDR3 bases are TGTGCCAGCAGTAGAGGGTCTAGTGCAGAA. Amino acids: CASSRGSSAE. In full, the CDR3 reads CASSRGSSAETLYF.

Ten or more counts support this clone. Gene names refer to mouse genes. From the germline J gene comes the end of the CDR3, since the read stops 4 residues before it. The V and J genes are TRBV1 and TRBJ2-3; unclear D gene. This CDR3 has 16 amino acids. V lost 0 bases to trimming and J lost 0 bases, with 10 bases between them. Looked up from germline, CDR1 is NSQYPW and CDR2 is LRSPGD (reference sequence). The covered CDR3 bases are TGCACCTGCAGTGCAGACTCCAGACTTAGTGCAGAA. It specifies CTCSADSRLSAE. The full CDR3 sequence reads CTCSADSRLSAETLYF.

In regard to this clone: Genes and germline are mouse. The CDR3 DNA, read in part, is TGTGCCAGCGGTGCGAGGGCTGGGGGAACCACCGGG. Its translation: CASGARAGGTTG. The whole CDR3 is CASGARAGGTTGQLYF. This chain connects TRBV13-2 to TRBJ2-2, with 7 bases fitting TRBD2. The read is 4 residues too short to cover the CDR3 end, so that end is filled in from the germline J gene. The CDR3 runs to 16 residues. CDR1 and CDR2 from the germline V gene are NNHNN and SYGAGS (reference sequence). V trimming: 3 bases; J trimming: 4 bases; junction bases outside the gene matches: 9.

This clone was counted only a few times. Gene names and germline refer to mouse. CDR3 loop: CASSRDREGSDYTF. The covered CDR3 bases are TGTGCCAGCAGCCGCGACAGGGAGGGCTCC. The rearrangement uses TRBV5 and TRBJ1-2; 7 bases align to TRBD1. The sequenced fragment ends 4 residues before the CDR3 boundary, so the rest is inferred from the germline J gene. Germline V gene sequence: CDR1 LGHNA, CDR2 YNLKQL (reference sequence). This CDR3 has 14 amino acids. Losses at the gene ends were 4 bases for V and 4 bases for J; bases not matched to a gene: 6.

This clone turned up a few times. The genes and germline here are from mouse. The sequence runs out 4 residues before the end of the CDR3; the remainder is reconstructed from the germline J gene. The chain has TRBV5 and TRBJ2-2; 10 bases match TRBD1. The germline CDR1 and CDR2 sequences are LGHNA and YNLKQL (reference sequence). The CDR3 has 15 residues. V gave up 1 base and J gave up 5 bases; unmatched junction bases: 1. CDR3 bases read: TGTGCCAGCAGCCAAGCGGGACAGGGGACCGGG. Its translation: CASSQAGQGTG. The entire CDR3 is CASSQAGQGTGQLYF.

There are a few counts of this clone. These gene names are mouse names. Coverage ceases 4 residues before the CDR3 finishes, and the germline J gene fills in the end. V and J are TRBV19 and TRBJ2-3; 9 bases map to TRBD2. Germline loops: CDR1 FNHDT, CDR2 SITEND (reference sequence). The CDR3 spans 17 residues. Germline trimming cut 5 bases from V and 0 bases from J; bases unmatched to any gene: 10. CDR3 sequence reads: CASSLTGTGYSAETLYF. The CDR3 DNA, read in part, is TGTGCCAGCAGCCTTACCGGGACTGGGTATAGTGCAGAA.

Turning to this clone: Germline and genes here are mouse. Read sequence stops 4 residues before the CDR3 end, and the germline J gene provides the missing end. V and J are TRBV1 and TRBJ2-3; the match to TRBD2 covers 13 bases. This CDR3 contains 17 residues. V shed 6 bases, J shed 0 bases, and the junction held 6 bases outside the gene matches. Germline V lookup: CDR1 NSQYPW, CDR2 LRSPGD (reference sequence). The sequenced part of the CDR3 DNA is TGCACCTGCAGCTCTGGACTGGGGGGGCCGAGTGCAGAA. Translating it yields CTCSSGLGGPSAE. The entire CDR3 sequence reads CTCSSGLGGPSAETLYF. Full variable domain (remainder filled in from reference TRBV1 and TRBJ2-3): VTLLEQNPRWRLVPRGQAVNLRCILKNSQYPWMSWYQQDLQKQLQWLFTLRSPGDKEVKSLPGADYLATRVTDTELRLQVANMSQGRTLYCTCSSGLGGPSAETLYFGSGTRLTVL.

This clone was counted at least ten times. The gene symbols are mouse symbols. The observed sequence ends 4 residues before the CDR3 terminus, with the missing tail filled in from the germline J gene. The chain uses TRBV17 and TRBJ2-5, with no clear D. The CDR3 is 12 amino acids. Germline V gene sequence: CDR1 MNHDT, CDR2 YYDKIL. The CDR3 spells CASSRAPDTQYF. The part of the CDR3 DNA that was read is TGTGCTAGCAGTAGAGCTCCGGAC. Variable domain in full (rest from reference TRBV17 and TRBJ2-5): DTTVKQNPRYKLARVGKPVNLICSQTMNHDTMYWYQKKPNQAPKLLLFYYDKILNREADTFEKFQSSRPNNSFCSLYIGSAGLEYSAMYLCASSRAPDTQYFGPGTRLLVL.

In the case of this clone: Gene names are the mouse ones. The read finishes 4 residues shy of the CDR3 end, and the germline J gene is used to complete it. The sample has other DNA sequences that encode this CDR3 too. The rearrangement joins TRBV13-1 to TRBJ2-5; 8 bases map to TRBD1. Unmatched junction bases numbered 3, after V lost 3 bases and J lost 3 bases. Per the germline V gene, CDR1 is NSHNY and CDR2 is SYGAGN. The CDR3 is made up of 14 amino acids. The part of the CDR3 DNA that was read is TGTGCCAGCAGTGTCCGGGACAGGCAAGAC. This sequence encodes CASSVRDRQD. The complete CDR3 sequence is CASSVRDRQDTQYF.

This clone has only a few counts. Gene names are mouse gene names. The CDR3 here is CASSPRSQNTLYF. CDR3 bases read: TGTGCCAGCAGTCCTAGGAGTCAAAAC. V is TRBV19 and J is TRBJ2-4; no clear D gene. The CDR3 is cut off 4 residues early in the read; its end comes from the germline J gene. The CDR3 contains 13 residues. The germline gives CDR1 FNHDT, CDR2 SITEND (reference sequence). The V end was cut by 4 bases, the J end by 0 bases, with 6 bases between.